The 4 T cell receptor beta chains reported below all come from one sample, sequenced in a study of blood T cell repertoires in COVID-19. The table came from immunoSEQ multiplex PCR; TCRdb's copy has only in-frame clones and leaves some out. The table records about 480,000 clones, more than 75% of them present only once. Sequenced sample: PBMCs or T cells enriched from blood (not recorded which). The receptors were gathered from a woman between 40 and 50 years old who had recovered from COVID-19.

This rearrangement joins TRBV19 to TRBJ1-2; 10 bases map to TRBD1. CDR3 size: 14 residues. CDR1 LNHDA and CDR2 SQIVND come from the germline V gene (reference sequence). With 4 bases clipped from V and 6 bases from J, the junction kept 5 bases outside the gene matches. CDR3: CASSKRGQGNGYTF. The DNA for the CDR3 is TGTGCCAGTAGTAAAAGGGGACAGGGGAATGGCTACACCTTC.

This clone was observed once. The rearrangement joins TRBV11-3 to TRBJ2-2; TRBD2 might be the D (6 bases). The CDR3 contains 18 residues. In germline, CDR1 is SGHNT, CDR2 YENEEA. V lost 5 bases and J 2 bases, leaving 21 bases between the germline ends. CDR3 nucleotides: TGTGCCAGCAGCCCGGAAGCCAGTGGCGGGGTAAACACCGGGGAGCTGTTTTTT. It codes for CASSPEASGGVNTGELFF.

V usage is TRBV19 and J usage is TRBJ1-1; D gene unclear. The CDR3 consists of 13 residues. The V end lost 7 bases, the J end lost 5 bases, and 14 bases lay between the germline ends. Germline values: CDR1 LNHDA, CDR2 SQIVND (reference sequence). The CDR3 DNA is TGTGCCAGTATTAAATCCGGAGGGACTGAAGCTTTCTTT. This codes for CASIKSGGTEAFF.

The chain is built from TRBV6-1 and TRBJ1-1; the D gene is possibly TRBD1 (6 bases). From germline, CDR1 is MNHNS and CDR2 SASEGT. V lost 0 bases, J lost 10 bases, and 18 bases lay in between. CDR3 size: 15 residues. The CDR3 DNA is TGTGCCAGCAGTGAAGCAAGGACAGACCTCCGGCCAGCTTTCTTT. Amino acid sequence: CASSEARTDLRPAFF.